These T cell receptor beta chains were read from a single sample in a study of cytomegalovirus exposure and HLA in healthy donors. The table came from immunoSEQ multiplex PCR; TCRdb's copy has only in-frame clones and leaves some out. The sample holds around 90,000 clones, 75% to 85% seen once. The sequencing input was PBMCs. These receptor sequences come from a male donor in good health and CMV-seropositive. CDR3s include the opening cysteine and the closing phenylalanine or tryptophan. Fields, in order: CDR3 length, V gene, D gene, J gene, clone size, CDR3 protein, CDR3 DNA. A D gene is named only where the DNA matches it firmly. A clone size is listed for some rows: how often the clone was seen (once, few, many), or a class if it is expanded.

12	TRBV7-2	NA	TRBJ2-1	NA	CASSLTKNEQFF	TGTGCCAGCAGCTTAACTAAGAATGAGCAGTTCTTC
13	TRBV21-1	NA	TRBJ1-4	NA	CASSKGKKSRLFF	TGTGCCAGCAGCAAAGGAAAGAAGTCGAGACTGTTTTTT
15	TRBV5-1	TRBD2	TRBJ2-3	NA	CASSFGLAGSDTQYF	TGCGCCAGCAGCTTCGGACTAGCGGGGTCAGATACGCAGTATTTT
15	TRBV6-5	TRBD1	TRBJ1-1	NA	CASSYSGQGNAEAFF	TGTGCCAGCAGTTACTCGGGACAGGGTAACGCTGAAGCTTTCTTT
14	TRBV27	TRBD1	TRBJ1-2	NA	CASSSQGDGYGYTF	TGTGCCAGCAGTTCCCAGGGGGACGGCTATGGCTACACCTTC
16	TRBV12-5	TRBD1	TRBJ1-6	NA	CASGLALGQGAVPLHF	TGTGCTAGTGGTTTGGCACTGGGACAGGGGGCAGTACCCCTCCACTTT
14	TRBV5-1	NA	TRBJ1-1	NA	CASSLLQGQTEAFF	TGCGCCAGCAGCTTGTTACAGGGTCAGACTGAAGCTTTCTTT
14	TRBV5-1	TRBD1	TRBJ2-7	NA	CASSTRDSYYEQYF	TGCGCCAGCAGCACCCGGGACAGTTACTACGAGCAGTACTTC
16	TRBV27	TRBD1	TRBJ1-1	NA	CASSLSRTGTLREAFF	TGTGCCAGCAGTTTAAGTCGGACAGGGACCCTACGTGAAGCTTTCTTT
14	TRBV10-1	TRBD2	TRBJ2-1	NA	CASSEGTSRDEQFF	TGCGCCAGCAGTGAGGGGACTAGTCGGGATGAGCAGTTCTTC
14	TRBV6-5	TRBD1	TRBJ1-2	NA	CASSYDQGAYGYTF	TGTGCCAGCAGTTACGACCAGGGGGCCTATGGCTACACCTTC
17	TRBV5-4	TRBD1	TRBJ1-1	NA	CASSYPGQGASSAEAFF	TGTGCCAGCAGCTACCCGGGACAGGGGGCGTCAAGCGCTGAAGCTTTCTTT
13	TRBV18	NA	TRBJ2-7	NA	CASSTGKGNEQYF	TGTGCCAGCTCAACGGGTAAGGGGAACGAGCAGTACTTC
15	TRBV6-6	NA	TRBJ1-4	NA	CASTHQQGFNEKLFF	TGTGCCAGCACTCACCAACAGGGATTCAATGAAAAACTGTTTTTT
14	TRBV7-7	NA	TRBJ2-7	NA	CASSLETGSYEQYF	TGTGCTAGCAGCTTAGAGACAGGTTCCTACGAGCAGTACTTC
14	TRBV2	TRBD2	TRBJ2-7	few	CASTSGGGNYEQYF	TGTGCCAGCACCTCGGGGGGGGGTAACTACGAGCAGTACTTC
14	TRBV7-2	TRBD1	TRBJ1-1	NA	CASSPQGANTEAFF	TGTGCCAGCAGCCCCCAGGGGGCGAACACTGAAGCTTTCTTT
13	TRBV5-1	TRBD1	TRBJ2-7	NA	CASSSGQGYEQYF	TGCGCCAGCAGCTCCGGACAGGGTTACGAGCAGTACTTC
13	TRBV4-2	NA	TRBJ2-5	NA	CASSQDIGETQYF	TGTGCCAGCAGCCAAGATATCGGGGAGACCCAGTACTTC
14	TRBV5-1	NA	TRBJ2-3	NA	CASRTGAGTDTQYF	TGCGCCAGCCGAACAGGAGCCGGCACAGATACGCAGTATTTT
14	TRBV7-6	NA	TRBJ2-2	once	CASTPRGDTGELFF	TGTGCCAGCACCCCTAGGGGCGACACCGGGGAGCTGTTTTTT
13	TRBV19	TRBD1	TRBJ1-1	NA	CASSGTGGTEAFF	TGTGCCAGTAGTGGGACAGGGGGTACTGAAGCTTTCTTT
16	TRBV7-3	TRBD1	TRBJ2-6	NA	CASSPQTGVGANVLTF	TGTGCCAGCAGCCCTCAAACAGGGGTCGGGGCCAACGTCCTGACTTTC
14	TRBV10-3	NA	TRBJ1-1	few	CAISQGEGGTEAFF	TGTGCCATCAGTCAAGGGGAAGGGGGCACTGAAGCTTTCTTT
13	TRBV2	TRBD1	TRBJ1-2	once	CASSLDRGDGYTF	TGTGCCAGCAGCCTGGACAGGGGGGATGGCTACACCTTC
14	TRBV5-1	TRBD1	TRBJ1-2	NA	CASSGGQAGYGYTF	TGCGCCAGCAGCGGGGGACAGGCTGGATATGGCTACACCTTC
16	TRBV5-4	NA	TRBJ2-3	NA	CASSFGGGASPDTQYF	TGTGCCAGCAGCTTCGGAGGGGGGGCCAGCCCAGATACGCAGTATTTT
13	TRBV10-2	TRBD1	TRBJ1-2	NA	CASSPTGESGYTF	TGCGCCAGCAGTCCTACAGGGGAATCTGGCTACACCTTC
15	TRBV2	TRBD2	TRBJ2-5	NA	CASRLAGPPSETQYF	TGTGCCAGCAGGCTAGCGGGGCCCCCCTCGGAGACCCAGTACTTC